One sample yielded the 14 T cell receptor beta chains listed below, sequenced in a study of shared clonotypes between healthy human individuals. The table came from immunoSEQ multiplex PCR; TCRdb's copy has only in-frame clones and leaves some out. The data hold fewer than 600,000 clones, with 60% to 80% observed a single time. The source material was PBMCs. The receptor source for this set is a woman aged 40-49 years in good health. Some clones in this sample may be carry-over from other donors' samples.

This sequence joins TRBV15 and TRBJ1-5; no clear D. CDR1 and CDR2 from the germline V gene are LNHNV and YYDKDF (reference sequence). Trimming took 6 bases from V and 1 from J, leaving 7 bases between them. The CDR3 contains 13 residues. The CDR3 DNA reads as TGTGCCACCAGTAAGCGGAGCAATCAGCCCCAGCATTTT. This gives the protein CATSKRSNQPQHF.

In the case of this clone: This sample includes further DNA sequences coding for the same CDR3. V usage is TRBV20-1 and J usage is TRBJ2-7; no reliable D call. The germline CDR1 and CDR2 sequences are DFQATT and SNEGSKA (reference sequence). V was cut by 0 bases and J by 0 bases, with 0 bases left in between. This CDR3 is built from 11 residues. The CDR3 DNA follows: TGCAGTGCTAGAGACTCCTACGAGCAGTACTTC. It specifies CSARDSYEQYF.

The chain recombines TRBV30 with TRBJ1-6, with 9 bases fitting TRBD1. Germline trimming cut 3 bases from V and 5 bases from J; bases unmatched to any gene: 11. The germline V gene encodes CDR1 GTSNPN and CDR2 SVGIG (reference sequence). The CDR3 spans 17 residues. The CDR3 region has the DNA TGTGCCTGGAGCCAAATTACAGGGGGCACGGATAATTCACCCCTCCACTTT. Translating gives CAWSQITGGTDNSPLHF.

Comment on this clone: A far larger clone is one nucleotide away, so this likely arose from a read error. The V call is TRBV30, the J call TRBJ2-1; 7 bases agree with TRBD2. Germline V CDR1 and CDR2: GTSNPN, SVGIG (reference sequence). V lost 5 bases to trimming and J lost 13 bases; unmatched junction nucleotides: 14. The CDR3 spans 13 residues. The CDR3 bases are TGTGCCTGGGGTCCCATTTCCGGGACTATCCAGTTCTTC. It is translated as CAWGPISGTIQFF.

A word on this clone: With a far larger clone one base away, a read error is the likely cause. The rearrangement uses TRBV30 and TRBJ2-7, with D possibly being TRBD1 or TRBD2 (5 bases each). The CDR3 contains 13 residues. Germline CDR1 reads GTSNPN; CDR2 reads SVGIG (reference sequence). The DNA for the CDR3 is TGTGCCTCGCCGGGACCGTCCATCTACGAGCAGCACTTC. Translating it yields CASPGPSIYEQHF.

There are many counts of this clone. The chain carries TRBV6-6 and TRBJ2-7; D is perhaps TRBD2 (5 bases). The length of the CDR3 is 13 residues. Germline V lookup: CDR1 MNHNY, CDR2 SVGAGI (reference sequence). V lost 5 bases to trimming and J lost 2 bases, with 10 bases between them. This CDR3 reads CASSPSTTYEQYF. DNA of the CDR3: TGTGCCAGCAGTCCTAGCACTACCTACGAGCAGTACTTC.

The CDR3 DNA sequence: TGTGCCAGCTCTACCACGATGGGGACAGGGAATGAGCAGTTCTTC. Protein: CASSTTMGTGNEQFF. This chain uses TRBV18 with TRBJ2-1; 9 bases map to TRBD1. CDR3 length: 15 amino acids. With 6 bases clipped from V and 7 bases from J, the junction kept 10 bases outside the gene matches. Germline CDR1 and CDR2: KGHSH and LQKENI.

This clone occurred once. This sequence joins TRBV19 and TRBJ1-1; 8 bases agree with TRBD1. After removal of 5 bases from V and 2 bases from J, the junction contained 4 bases not matched to a gene. CDR3 length: 14 residues. The germline V gene encodes CDR1 LNHDA and CDR2 SQIVND (reference sequence). CDR3: CASSPGQVNTEAFF. In nucleotides, the CDR3 is TGTGCCAGTAGTCCGGGACAGGTTAACACTGAAGCTTTCTTT. Together with reference TRBV19 and TRBJ1-1, the CDR3 gives the full variable domain: DGGITQSPKYLFRKEGQNVTLSCEQNLNHDAMYWYRQDPGQGLRLIYYSQIVNDFQKGDIAEGYSVSREKKESFPLTVTSAQKNPTAFYLCASSPGQVNTEAFFGQGTRLTVV.

The chain recombines TRBV7-9 with TRBJ2-1; D could derive from TRBD1 or TRBD2 (8 bases each). Germline V gene data show CDR1 as SEHNR and CDR2 as FQNEAQ (reference sequence). Trimming stripped 5 bases from V and 4 bases from J, with 24 bases between. The CDR3 has 18 residues. CDR3 sequence (DNA): TGTGCCAGCAGCACCCCGCAGCGGGGGACAGGAGGTTACAATGAGCAGTTCTTC. This codes for CASSTPQRGTGGYNEQFF.

The CDR3, as DNA: TGCGCCAGCAGTGTACAACCCACGACTAGCGGGAGTAGGGATGAGCAGTTCTTC. Amino acid sequence: CASSVQPTTSGSRDEQFF. The chain is built from TRBV10-1 and TRBJ2-1, with TRBD2 identical over 12 bases. V dropped 4 bases and J dropped 8; count of bases not matched to a gene: 15. The CDR3 is made up of 18 amino acids. Germline V gives CDR1 WNHNN, CDR2 SYGVQD (reference sequence).

This clone has just a few counts. This sample also contains other DNA sequences that code for the same CDR3. This chain connects TRBV11-3 to TRBJ2-7; D unresolved. CDR3 length equals 13 residues. Per germline, CDR1 SGHNT and CDR2 YENEEA. Trimming cost V 1 base and J 1 base, with 5 bases left between them. CDR3 in amino acids: CASSLAGSYEQYF. CDR3 nucleotides: TGTGCCAGCAGCTTAGCCGGTTCCTACGAGCAGTACTTC.

This clone was observed a single time. A read error is likely here: a far larger clone is one base away. This chain uses TRBV28 with TRBJ2-1, with TRBD1 identical over 7 bases. The CDR3 extends over 13 amino acids. Germline assignment: CDR1 MDHEN and CDR2 SYDVKM. The CDR3 DNA is TGTGCCGGCAGTCGCCACAGGGGCAGTGAGCAGTTCTTC. Translation: CAGSRHRGSEQFF.

Regarding this clone: With only one base between it and a far larger clone, this is likely a read error. The V gene is TRBV29-1, the J gene TRBJ1-1, with TRBD1 as a possible D gene (6 bases). There are 13 residues in the CDR3. CDR1 and CDR2 from the germline V gene are SQVTM and ANQGSEA. The CDR3, as DNA: TGCAACGTCGGGACACTTCTGAACACTGAAGCTTTCTTT. It translates to CNVGTLLNTEAFF.

This rearrangement joins TRBV28 to TRBJ2-7; 9 bases map to TRBD2. Looked up from germline, CDR1 is MDHEN and CDR2 is SYDVKM. The V segment lost 0 bases and the J segment 9 bases; nucleotides outside the gene matches: 9. The CDR3 extends over 15 amino acids. CDR3 in DNA: TGTGCCAGCAGTTTATGGATAGCGGGAGACCTGACGCAGTACTTC. It is translated as CASSLWIAGDLTQYF.